The 18 T cell receptor beta chains listed next were all sequenced from one sample in a study of CD8 T cells in ankylosing spondylitis. TCRdb independently ran MiXCR on the 5' RACE reads; one entry per CDR3 protein. Of 100,000 to 150,000 distinct CDR3 sequences detected, approximately 6.8% appear once; the ten largest clones hold about 12%. The sequencing sample was made of blood, either unsorted or a sorted T cell fraction (not recorded which). The receptors come from a male donor with ankylosing spondylitis or in good health (not recorded which).

This clonotype was observed many times. The chain couples TRBV11-1 to TRBJ2-1, with 7 positions matching TRBD2. The CDR3 extends over 20 amino acids. CDR1 and CDR2 from the germline V gene are SGHAT and FQDESV (reference sequence). V lost 4 bases, J lost 0 bases, and 18 bases stayed unmatched. The CDR3 bases are TGTGCCAGCAGCTCCTCATTAGGGAGGGGAAATTTTAGCTCCTACAATGAGCAGTTCTTC. This encodes CASSSSLGRGNFSSYNEQFF.

This clonotype was detected ten times or more. This sequence joins TRBV4-3 and TRBJ2-4; D gene uncertain. CDR1 LGHNA and CDR2 YSLEER come from the germline V gene. V was clipped by 4 bases and J by 0 bases, with 22 bases between them. The CDR3 extends over 19 amino acids. CDR3 in amino acids: CASSPRNGMDQLAKNIQYF. As DNA, the CDR3 is TGCGCCAGCAGCCCCCGCAATGGTATGGATCAACTAGCCAAAAACATTCAGTACTTC.

In this sample, this clonotype turned up many times. V gene TRBV12-3 or TRBV12-4 combines with J gene TRBJ1-6, with 10 bases identical to TRBD1. CDR3 length: 15 residues. The trim removed 2 bases at V and 7 bases at J, leaving 2 bases unmatched. CDR3 amino acids: CASSLWGQGNSPLHF. The CDR3 nucleotides are TGTGCCAGCAGTTTATGGGGACAGGGGAATTCACCCCTCCACTTT.

This clonotype was seen at least ten times. The rearrangement joins TRBV5-1 to TRBJ1-5; the D is unclear. Trimming left V 4 bases short and J 0 bases short, with 11 bases between. The germline gives CDR1 SGHRS, CDR2 YFSETQ. The CDR3 runs to 15 residues. The CDR3 reads CASSPVPDSNQPQHF. CDR3 in DNA: TGCGCCAGCAGCCCCGTGCCAGATAGCAATCAGCCCCAGCATTTT.

A note on this clonotype: An end of the junction does not agree with germline; a read error may underlie this. The chain combines TRBV3-1 with TRBJ2-7; a possible D gene is TRBD2 (5 bases). This CDR3 spans 15 amino acids. Germline V CDR1 and CDR2: LGHDT, YNNKEL (reference sequence). The CDR3 is CASCQAPPSRNEQYF. CDR3 bases: TGTGCCAGCTGCCAAGCCCCCCCTAGCCGGAACGAGCAGTACTTC.

In this sample, this clonotype turned up many times. CDR3 residues: CASTKRAGGSGELFF. In nucleotides, the CDR3 is TGTGCCAGCACAAAGCGGGCGGGAGGATCCGGGGAGCTGTTTTTT. The chain combines TRBV6-1 with TRBJ2-2, with 8 nucleotides matching TRBD2. The CDR3 spans 15 residues. After removal of 7 bases from V and 6 bases from J, the junction contained 10 bases not matched to a gene. Germline V gene lookup returns CDR1 MNHNS and CDR2 SASEGT.

This clonotype was counted many times. V is TRBV28 and J is TRBJ2-7, with TRBD1 matching 8 bases. Germline V gives CDR1 MDHEN, CDR2 SYDVKM. The length of the CDR3 is 15 residues. The trim removed 4 bases at V and 1 base at J, leaving 6 bases unmatched. The CDR3 loop is CASSSGQGKSYEQYF. The CDR3 DNA sequence: TGTGCCAGCAGTTCCGGACAGGGTAAATCCTACGAGCAGTACTTC.

In this sample, this clonotype turned up many times. The chain recombines TRBV29-1 with TRBJ2-7, with TRBD1 as a possible D gene (6 bases). Germline assignment: CDR1 SQVTM and CDR2 ANQGSEA. Between the trimmed V and J ends, which lost 5 bases and 1 base, there was a span of 12 bases. CDR3 length: 13 residues. The CDR3 DNA sequence: TGCAGCGTTCAAGTCCAGGGGTCCTACGAGCAGTACTTC. Residues: CSVQVQGSYEQYF.

This clonotype qualifies as medium-sized. This chain joins TRBV28 and TRBJ2-1; 10 positions agree with TRBD2. The CDR3 sequence is 14 residues long. Germline CDR1 reads MDHEN; CDR2 reads SYDVKM. Losses at the gene ends were 7 bases for V and 10 bases for J; bases not matched to a gene: 10. The CDR3 coding sequence is TGTGCCAGCACCGGCCCCCCACTAGCGGGAGAGCAGTTCTTC. This gives the protein CASTGPPLAGEQFF.

This clonotype was seen ten or more times. The chain has TRBV6-2 or TRBV6-3 and TRBJ2-7; no clear D. The CDR3 covers 15 residues. Germline CDR1 reads MNHEY; CDR2 reads SVGEGT. V was shortened by 7 bases and J by 3 bases, with 19 bases between the two germline ends. The CDR3 region is CASTQSAGPNYEQYF. The CDR3 DNA reads as TGTGCCAGCACTCAATCAGCAGGCCCCAACTACGAGCAGTACTTC.

Ten or more counts support this clonotype. The chain has TRBV10-3 and TRBJ2-1; D is unclear. This CDR3 contains 13 residues. Per the germline V gene, CDR1 is ENHRY and CDR2 is SYGVKD. V dropped 0 bases and J dropped 5 bases, with 5 bases sitting between them. The CDR3 DNA follows: TGTGCCATCAGTGAGTCTCTCCACAATGAGCAGTTCTTC. Translating it yields CAISESLHNEQFF.

This clonotype was seen many times. V usage is TRBV5-1 and J usage is TRBJ2-6; D unclear. Trimming took off 3 bases at V and 4 bases at J, with 8 bases between the two ends. Germline V gives CDR1 SGHRS, CDR2 YFSETQ. The CDR3 runs 14 residues. Here the CDR3 reads CASSSSLGANVLTF. As DNA, the CDR3 is TGCGCCAGCAGCTCTTCGTTGGGGGCCAACGTCCTGACTTTC.

This clonotype was seen ten or more times. The chain combines TRBV5-1 with TRBJ1-1, with TRBD1 identical over 8 bases. Trimming at V came to 0 bases and at J to 5 bases, leaving 12 bases not matched to a gene. Germline V gene data show CDR1 as SGHRS and CDR2 as YFSETQ. CDR3 size: 17 residues. As DNA, the CDR3 is TGCGCCAGCAGCTTGGACCCAATAGGACAGGGTGGAACTGAAGCTTTCTTT. This encodes CASSLDPIGQGGTEAFF. The full variable domain, its missing parts supplied by reference TRBV5-1 and TRBJ1-1, is KAGVTQTPRYLIKTRGQQVTLSCSPISGHRSVSWYQQTPGQGLQFLFEYFSETQRNKGNFPGRFSGRQFSNSRSEMNVSTLELGDSALYLCASSLDPIGQGGTEAFFGQGTRLTVV.

This clonotype was observed many times. The chain carries TRBV5-6 and TRBJ2-4; the D gene could be TRBD1 or TRBD2 (6 bases each). The CDR3 loop spans 17 amino acids. CDR1 is SGHDT and CDR2 is YYEEEE in the germline V gene. Between the trimmed V and J ends, which lost 3 bases and 0 bases, there was a span of 16 bases. The CDR3 DNA reads TGTGCCAGCAGCTCGCGGGACACAGCTTTAGCCAAAAACATTCAGTACTTC. Translation gives CASSSRDTALAKNIQYF.

The chain uses TRBV10-2 and TRBJ2-7; D might be TRBD2 (6 bases). The CDR3 runs to 15 residues. The V gene lost 0 bases and the J gene lost 5 bases, with 14 bases spanning the gap. Germline V gene data show CDR1 as WSHSY and CDR2 as SAAADI. The CDR3 DNA is TGCGCCAGCAGTGAGTCCCTGCGCGGGATAGACGAGCAGTACTTC. It yields the protein CASSESLRGIDEQYF.

The genes are TRBV19 and TRBJ1-5; no reliable D call. Germline V gene data show CDR1 as LNHDA and CDR2 as SQIVND (reference sequence). This CDR3 comprises 15 residues. V was clipped by 10 bases and J by 5 bases, with 21 bases between them. This chain's CDR3 is CATEAVSGGYQPQHF. DNA for the CDR3: TGTGCCACCGAAGCGGTGTCAGGAGGATATCAGCCCCAGCATTTT.

This clonotype was observed at least ten times. This chain links TRBV28 with TRBJ2-7; 9 nucleotides agree with TRBD2. The CDR3 totals 15 residues. The J segment lost 2 bases and the V segment lost 5 bases, leaving 7 bases of the junction unmatched. Germline CDR1 reads MDHEN; CDR2 reads SYDVKM. CDR3: CASSERLAVAYEQYF. CDR3 nucleotides: TGTGCCAGCAGTGAAAGACTAGCGGTAGCCTACGAGCAGTACTTC.

The table lists this clonotype with a few counts. The chain has TRBV29-1 and TRBJ1-1; no clear D. Germline V gives CDR1 SQVTM, CDR2 ANQGSEA. The length of the CDR3 is 15 residues. V shed 6 bases and J shed 8 bases, with 25 bases lying between them. CDR3 loop: CSVKRFDIQALEAFF. The DNA for the CDR3 is TGCAGCGTGAAAAGGTTCGACATTCAGGCCCTAGAAGCTTTCTTT.